This is a list of T cell receptor beta chains from one sample in a study of CD8 T cells in Susac syndrome. TCRdb reanalysed the immunoSEQ multiplex PCR reads using MiXCR and keeps one entry per CDR3 protein. The table has some 170,000 distinct CDR3 sequences, approximately 95% seen once. Source material: CD4+ T cells from PBMCs. The receptor set was obtained from a human donor with multiple sclerosis. Each CDR3 is given with its conserved first and last residue. A D gene is named only where the DNA matches it firmly. Size tells how often a clone was seen (once, few, many) or the class of an expanded clone, and some rows leave it out.

v_call	clone_size	j_call	d_call	cdr3_nt	cdr3_aa
TRBV12-3/TRBV12-4	NA	TRBJ2-1	NA	TGTGCCAGCAGTTCTTTTGGGAGCTCCTACAATGAGCAGTTCTTC	CASSSFGSSYNEQFF
TRBV30	NA	TRBJ2-3	TRBD2	TGTGCCTGGAGAGTAAGGAGCGGGAGGGCCTTTACAGATACGCAGTATTTT	CAWRVRSGRAFTDTQYF
TRBV11-2	NA	TRBJ2-7	NA	TGTGCCAGCAGCTTAATGAAGGACCTAAACTCCTACGAGCAGTACTTC	CASSLMKDLNSYEQYF
TRBV5-1	NA	TRBJ2-7	TRBD2	TGCGCCAGCAACCCCGGACTAGCGGAATACGAGCAGTACTTC	CASNPGLAEYEQYF
TRBV7-2	NA	TRBJ1-2	TRBD1	TGTGCCAGCAGCACTAGGACAGGGAATGGCTACACCTTC	CASSTRTGNGYTF
TRBV29-1	NA	TRBJ2-7	TRBD1	TGCAGCGTTGGAGACAGGGGGCTAGGGGAGCAGTACTTC	CSVGDRGLGEQYF
TRBV18	NA	TRBJ2-2	TRBD2	TGTGCCAGCTCACCTTCGACTAGCGGGAGTATCGGGGAGCTGTTTTTT	CASSPSTSGSIGELFF
TRBV2	NA	TRBJ1-3	NA	TGTGCCAGCCTCCGGGACATAGGACGAAACACCATATATTTT	CASLRDIGRNTIYF
TRBV6-1	NA	TRBJ2-4	NA	TGTGCCAGCAGTGAAGAGCGGCTCTTAGCCAAAAACATTCAGTACTTC	CASSEERLLAKNIQYF
TRBV30	NA	TRBJ1-2	NA	TGTGCCTGGACGCTAGACGCGAGACGGGGCTACACCTTC	CAWTLDARRGYTF
TRBV6-6	NA	TRBJ1-2	NA	TGTGCCAGCATGAACAGGGAAGAGGGCTACACCTTC	CASMNREEGYTF
TRBV30	NA	TRBJ2-5	NA	TGTGCCTGGAGGACCCCCAACAGGGTCCAAGAGACCCAGTACTTC	CAWRTPNRVQETQYF
TRBV18	few	TRBJ2-7	TRBD1	TGTGCCAGCTCACCAGACAGGGAAGGCGAGCAGTACTTC	CASSPDREGEQYF
TRBV29-1	NA	TRBJ1-1	NA	TGCAGCGTTTTAAGGAACAGGGAGACTGAAGCTTTCTTT	CSVLRNRETEAFF
TRBV30	NA	TRBJ2-1	NA	TGTGCCTGGAGTGTACTTAGTGAGCAGTTCTTC	CAWSVLSEQFF
TRBV20-1	NA	TRBJ2-5	NA	TGCAGTGCTTGGGACCACCAAGAGACCCAGTACTTC	CSAWDHQETQYF
TRBV7-9	NA	TRBJ1-2	NA	TGTGCCAGCAGCTTAGCCTCTGGTAATTCCCAGCGCTACACCTTC	CASSLASGNSQRYTF
TRBV28	NA	TRBJ2-5	TRBD2	TGTGCCAGCAGTTCCGGGACTAGAAGAACCTATGCGACCCAGTACTTC	CASSSGTRRTYATQYF
TRBV28	once	TRBJ2-3	TRBD1	TGTGCCAGCAGCCCCATTGGACAGGGGGCAGATACGCAGTATTTT	CASSPIGQGADTQYF